These 19 T cell receptor beta chains originate from one sample sequenced in a study of breast tumors, draining lymph nodes, adjacent tissues. MiXCR was run by TCRdb on the multiplex PCR reads, yielding one entry per CDR3 protein. The table has approximately 150,000 distinct CDR3 sequences, roughly 33% seen once; the top ten hold around 2.5%. Breast cancer patients provided tissue from their axillary draining lymph nodes. The specimen was axillary lymph node tissue. Every receptor here comes from a female donor with breast cancer. Some clones in this sample may be carry-over from other donors' samples.

Many counts were recorded for this clonotype. The V call is TRBV20-1, the J call TRBJ2-4, with D maybe TRBD2 (6 bases). This CDR3 has 13 residues. In germline, CDR1 is DFQATT, CDR2 SNEGSKA (reference sequence). V was pared by 0 bases and J by 11 bases, with 14 bases between. CDR3 in DNA: TGCAGTGCTAGAGAATCCCAGGGCGGGGTTCAGTACTTC. Amino acid sequence: CSARESQGGVQYF.

This clonotype was found many times. CDR3 residues: CASSLSSAQNSPLHF. In nucleotides, the CDR3 is TGTGCCAGCAGTTTATCGTCGGCGCAGAATTCACCCCTCCACTTT. The J gene is TRBJ1-6, the V gene TRBV27; no reliable D call. The CDR3 has 15 residues. Trimming removed 0 bases from V and 7 bases from J, with 10 bases in between. Germline values: CDR1 MNHEY, CDR2 SMNVEV (reference sequence).

This clonotype was picked up many times. The chain couples TRBV3-1 to TRBJ1-6, with no clear D. This CDR3 has 17 amino acids. Looked up from germline, CDR1 is LGHDT and CDR2 is YNNKEL (reference sequence). Between the trimmed V and J ends, which lost 0 bases and 7 bases, there was a span of 16 bases. As DNA, the CDR3 is TGTGCCAGCAGCCAAGATGAGGGCAGGCCCACCAATTCACCCCTCCACTTT. This sequence encodes CASSQDEGRPTNSPLHF.

Ten or more counts support this clonotype. V is TRBV12-3 or TRBV12-4 and J is TRBJ2-3, with 9 positions matching TRBD2. CDR3 length: 18 residues. The ends lost 2 bases at V and 4 bases at J; junction bases unmatched: 13. The CDR3 loop reads CASSLMAGGPELSDTQYF. The DNA of the CDR3 is TGTGCCAGCAGTTTAATGGCGGGGGGGCCAGAATTATCAGATACGCAGTATTTT.

This clonotype has ten or more counts. CDR3: CASSEWEGSGNEKLFF. The CDR3 region has the DNA TGTGCCAGCAGTGAATGGGAGGGTTCGGGTAATGAAAAACTGTTTTTT. The V call is TRBV25-1, the J call TRBJ1-4; the D is unclear. Trimming shortened V by 1 base and J by 4 bases, and 13 bases separated the two germline ends. Germline V CDR1 and CDR2: MGHDK, SYGVNS. The CDR3 is 16 amino acids.

This clonotype was counted many times. V gene TRBV30 combines with J gene TRBJ1-2; no clear D. The CDR3 has 13 amino acids. The V end lost 0 bases, the J end lost 7 bases, and 12 bases lay between the germline ends. Germline loops: CDR1 GTSNPN, CDR2 SVGIG (reference sequence). CDR3 coding DNA: TGTGCCTGGAGTGTATCGGTCGTTTTTGGCTACACCTTC. Its translation is CAWSVSVVFGYTF.

This chain joins TRBV3-1 and TRBJ2-3; D is perhaps TRBD1 or TRBD2 (6 bases each). This CDR3 comprises 18 residues. The V gene lost 1 base and the J gene lost 2 bases, with 19 bases spanning the gap. CDR1 is LGHDT and CDR2 is YNNKEL in the germline V gene (reference sequence). CDR3 in DNA: TGTGCCAGCAGCCAAGCCCCCCCGGGGGCGAGGGCCACAGATACGCAGTATTTT. Amino acids: CASSQAPPGARATDTQYF.

This clonotype occurred many times. The chain links TRBV7-6 to TRBJ2-5; D is ambiguous. The CDR3 runs to 15 residues. The V and J ends lost 5 bases and 5 bases respectively, with 18 bases between them. The germline CDR1 and CDR2 sequences are SGHVS and FNYEAQ. The CDR3 coding sequence is TGTGCCAGCAGCGCACAAACCACAAGGGCGGAGACCCAGTACTTC. Its translation is CASSAQTTRAETQYF.

This clonotype was counted a single time. A much larger clone lies one base from this, so it may be a read error. The chain couples TRBV3-1 to TRBJ2-2; no definite D call. Germline V gives CDR1 LGHDT, CDR2 YNNKEL (reference sequence). The CDR3 totals 15 residues. The CDR3: CTSSQGHSGTGELFF. CDR3 coding DNA: TGTACCAGCAGCCAAGGTCACAGTGGGACCGGGGAGCTGTTTTTT.

This clonotype has at least ten counts. The CDR3 nucleotides are TGCGCCAGCAGCTCGGACAGTTACTCTGGAAACACCATATATTTT. Protein: CASSSDSYSGNTIYF. This chain connects TRBV5-1 to TRBJ1-3; tentative D call: TRBD1 (6 bases). Trimming cost V 3 bases and J 0 bases, with 10 bases left between them. The CDR3 length is 15 residues. Looked up from germline, CDR1 is SGHRS and CDR2 is YFSETQ.

This clonotype occurred a few times. One end of the junction varies from germline; a read error may be responsible. The rearrangement joins TRBV19 to TRBJ1-2; TRBD1 might be the D (6 bases). In germline, CDR1 is LNHDA, CDR2 SQIVND (reference sequence). The length of the CDR3 is 15 residues. CDR3 nucleotides: TGTGCCAGTAGTATAGCACAGGGACCCAGTTATGGCTACGCCTTC. As protein: CASSIAQGPSYGYAF.

This clonotype was detected many times. The V gene is TRBV6-5, the J gene TRBJ2-1; TRBD2 aligns across 7 bases. Germline assignment: CDR1 MNHEY and CDR2 SVGAGI. This CDR3 comprises 15 residues. With V trimmed by 6 bases and J by 6 bases, 11 bases remained unmatched. In nucleotides, the CDR3 is TGTGCCAGCAGGAAGGGACCCGGGAGGTCCAATGAGCAGTTCTTC. Translation gives CASRKGPGRSNEQFF.

The chain employs TRBV6-1 and TRBJ2-3; D may be TRBD2 (7 bases). CDR3 size: 15 residues. The germline V and J ends were trimmed by 1 base and 6 bases, with 14 bases remaining between them. The germline CDR1 and CDR2 sequences are MNHNS and SASEGT. The CDR3 protein is CASSEVGGRIDTQYF. The CDR3 DNA follows: TGTGCCAGCAGTGAAGTCGGGGGGCGGATCGATACGCAGTATTTT.

This clonotype appeared a few times. This sequence joins TRBV18 and TRBJ1-1, with D uncertain. CDR1 KGHSH and CDR2 LQKENI come from the germline V gene. CDR3 length equals 15 residues. Trimming took off 0 bases at V and 1 base at J, with 9 bases between the two ends. In nucleotides, the CDR3 is TGTGCCAGCTCACCACCGTCCGGTCGGAACACTGAAGCTTTCTTT. Encoded protein: CASSPPSGRNTEAFF.

The chain recombines TRBV5-5 with TRBJ2-6; 9 bases are a match to TRBD1. This CDR3 is 14 amino acids long. The V gene end was trimmed by 4 bases and the J gene end by 8 bases; junction bases not matched to a gene: 4. Per germline, CDR1 SGHKS and CDR2 YYEKEE (reference sequence). For the CDR3, the DNA is TGTGCCAGCAGCCGGACAGGGGCCTCCAACGTCCTGACTTTC. Encoded protein: CASSRTGASNVLTF.

This clonotype came up a few times. This may arise from a read error, as a much more abundant clone is one base away. This chain joins TRBV5-1 and TRBJ2-5, with D possibly matching TRBD2 (6 bases). V lost 6 bases, J lost 9 bases, and 15 bases lay in between. The CDR3 is made up of 12 amino acids. CDR1 SGHRS and CDR2 YFSETQ come from the germline V gene. The CDR3 here is CASTGGEEPQYF. The CDR3, as DNA: TGCGCCAGCACAGGAGGGGAGGAGCCCCAGTACTTC. Filled out from reference TRBV5-1 and TRBJ2-5, the complete variable domain reads KAGVTQTPRYLIKTRGQQVTLSCSPISGHRSVSWYQQTPGQGLQFLFEYFSETQRNKGNFPGRFSGRQFSNSRSEMNVSTLELGDSALYLCASTGGEEPQYFGPGTRLLVL.

Comments on this clonotype: At one boundary the junction diverges from the germline segment, which might be a read error. This chain links TRBV7-7 with TRBJ1-2; D not resolved. The CDR3 spans 13 residues. Germline-derived CDR1 and CDR2 are SSHAT and FNYEAQ (reference sequence). In nucleotides, the CDR3 is TGTGCTAGCAGCTCCCGCGTATCCTATGGCCACACCTTC. It is translated as CASSSRVSYGHTF.

This clonotype was seen ten or more times. J is TRBJ1-2 and V is TRBV6-2 or TRBV6-3, with 7 bases fitting TRBD1. The CDR3 totals 14 residues. J was trimmed by 1 base and V by 2 bases; bases with no gene match: 1. From germline, CDR1 is MNHEY and CDR2 SVGEGT. In nucleotides, the CDR3 is TGTGCCAGCAGTTACAGGGACAGTAACTATGGCTACACCTTC. Translation gives CASSYRDSNYGYTF.

This clonotype has a count of ten or more. At one end, the junction sequence differs from germline, possibly due to a read error. The J gene is TRBJ2-7, the V gene TRBV7-7; 11 nucleotides line up with TRBD1. The CDR3 sequence is 13 residues long. Germline V gene sequence: CDR1 SSHAT, CDR2 FNYEAQ (reference sequence). The CDR3 loop reads CASSRDRGYEQYF. The CDR3 DNA follows: TGTGCTAGCAGCAGGGACAGGGGGTACGAGCAGTACTTC.